The 32 T cell receptor beta chains below all came from one sample that was sequenced in a study of T cell clonality in common variable immunodeficiency. Findings and caveats of the study: In common variable immunodeficiency, TCR beta chains reportedly carried fewer deletions and N-nucleotide insertions.

The data were produced by immunoSEQ multiplex PCR, yet TCRdb's version contains in-frame clones alone and is incomplete. The repertoire shows fewer than 35,000 clones, none seen only once; the top ten take over 5%. No antigen has been identified for these receptors. The sequenced material came from peripheral blood mononuclear cells. These receptors all stem from a human donor with common variable immunodeficiency.

In regard to this clone: The CDR3 end is not reached by the read, which stops 3 residues before it; the germline J gene fills it in. This rearrangement joins TRBV13 to TRBJ1-4, with 9 positions matching TRBD1. The CDR3 is 14 residues long. The V gene end was trimmed by 5 bases and the J gene end by 8 bases; junction bases not matched to a gene: 6. Per germline, CDR1 PRHDT and CDR2 FYEKMQ (reference sequence). The DNA read from the CDR3 is TGTGCCAGCAGCCCTGGCGGACAGGGGGAAAAA. As protein: CASSPGGQGEK. Given in full, the CDR3 is CASSPGGQGEKLFF. The full variable domain, in which reference TRBV13 and TRBJ1-4 provide the parts outside the CDR3, is AAGVIQSPRHLIKEKRETATLKCYPIPRHDTVYWYQQGPGQDPQFLISFYEKMQSDKGSIPDRFSAQQFSDYHSELNMSSLELGDSALYFCASSPGGQGEKLFFGSGTQLSVL.

This clone was observed a few times. The DNA ends 3 residues before the CDR3 does, and the rest of the CDR3 is filled in from the germline J gene. This chain links TRBV19 with TRBJ1-3, with D perhaps TRBD1 (5 bases). Deletions cut 5 bases from V and 0 bases from J, with 17 bases between. Germline lookup yields CDR1 LNHDA and CDR2 SQIVND (reference sequence). The CDR3 is made up of 17 amino acids. The CDR3 protein is CASSELGEIPSGNTIYF. Incomplete CDR3 DNA: TGTGCCAGTAGTGAGTTAGGGGAGATACCCTCTGGAAACACC.

Remarks on this clone: Sequencing ends 3 residues short of the CDR3 end; the germline J gene provides the rest. The rearrangement joins TRBV30 to TRBJ2-2; D gene unclear. This CDR3 region has 14 residues. The V and J ends lost 4 bases and 3 bases respectively, with 12 bases between them. The germline CDR1 and CDR2 sequences are GTSNPN and SVGIG (reference sequence). The part of the CDR3 DNA that was read is TGTGCCTGGACTACGGGTCGTGACACCGGGGAG. Amino acids: CAWTTGRDTGE. The whole CDR3 is CAWTTGRDTGELFF.

This clone was seen many times. Coverage ceases 3 residues before the CDR3 finishes, and the germline J gene fills in the end. V gene TRBV29-1 combines with J gene TRBJ2-7, with TRBD2 matching over 9 bases. V shed 5 bases and J 4 bases; nucleotides not matched to a gene: 6. CDR3 length equals 13 residues. Germline V gene lookup returns CDR1 SQVTM and CDR2 ANQGSEA. This chain's CDR3 is CSVRAGGQYEQYF. The CDR3 bases that were read are TGCAGCGTTCGGGCGGGGGGGCAGTACGAG.

This clone appeared many times. The read is 3 residues too short to cover the CDR3 end, so that end is filled in from the germline J gene. V is TRBV7-9 and J is TRBJ2-1; TRBD2 aligns across 9 bases. Germline CDR1 reads SEHNR; CDR2 reads FQNEAQ (reference sequence). The CDR3 sequence is 13 residues long. J gave up 5 bases and V 4 bases, and 0 bases lay outside the gene matches. Partial CDR3 DNA: TGTGCCAGCAGCTCTAGCGGGGACAATGAG. It specifies CASSSSGDNE. The full CDR3 sequence reads CASSSSGDNEQFF.

With regard to this clone: Read sequence stops 3 residues before the CDR3 end, and the germline J gene provides the missing end. V gene TRBV30 combines with J gene TRBJ2-3; 16 bases map to TRBD2. The CDR3 sequence is 17 residues long. The V gene end was trimmed by 5 bases and the J gene end by 1 base; junction bases not matched to a gene: 6. The germline CDR1 and CDR2 sequences are GTSNPN and SVGIG (reference sequence). The sequenced part of the CDR3 DNA is TGTGCCTGGGCCGGGACTAGCGGGGGGGCCGGCACAGATACG. Translation gives CAWAGTSGGAGTDT. The entire CDR3 protein is CAWAGTSGGAGTDTQYF. The full variable domain, its missing parts supplied by reference TRBV30 and TRBJ2-3, is SQTIHQWPATLVQPVGSPLSLECTVEGTSNPNLYWYRQAAGRGLQLLFYSVGIGQISSEVPQNLSASRPQDRQFILSSKKLLLSDSGFYLCAWAGTSGGAGTDTQYFGPGTRLTVL.

With regard to this clone: The observed sequence ends 3 residues before the CDR3 terminus, with the missing tail filled in from the germline J gene. The genes are TRBV7-9 and TRBJ1-1; D possibly corresponds to TRBD1 (6 bases). V gave up 5 bases and J gave up 3 bases, with 16 bases separating them. The germline gives CDR1 SEHNR, CDR2 FQNEAQ (reference sequence). The CDR3 runs 15 residues. CDR3 protein: CASSNRVLNDTEAFF. The sequenced CDR3 bases are TGTGCCAGCAGCAACAGGGTACTGAATGACACTGAA. Full variable domain (outside the CDR3, taken from reference TRBV7-9 and TRBJ1-1): DTGVSQNPRHKITKRGQNVTFRCDPISEHNRLYWYRQTLGQGPEFLTYFQNEAQLEKSRLLSDRFSAERPKGSFSTLEIQRTEQGDSAMYLCASSNRVLNDTEAFFGQGTRLTVV.

This clone was observed a handful of times. The CDR3 end falls 3 residues outside the read, so it is completed with the germline J gene. The chain links TRBV18 to TRBJ1-1; 7 positions agree with TRBD1. Germline V gene sequence: CDR1 KGHSH, CDR2 LQKENI. This CDR3 has 14 residues. Trimming at V came to 5 bases and at J to 0 bases, leaving 3 bases not matched to a gene. The CDR3 loop reads CASSMDRLNTEAFF. The sequenced part of the CDR3 DNA is TGTGCCAGCTCAATGGACAGGCTGAACACTGAA.

In this sample, this clone turned up many times. The read stops 3 residues short of the end of the CDR3; the missing end is completed from the germline J gene. The chain couples TRBV20-1 to TRBJ2-5; 13 positions match TRBD2. Germline CDR1 DFQATT, CDR2 SNEGSKA (reference sequence). The CDR3 is 17 amino acids. Trimming at V came to 5 bases and at J to 3 bases, leaving 12 bases not matched to a gene. The CDR3 spells CSALGQVGLAGKETQYF. CDR3 DNA (partial): TGCAGTGCTCTTGGTCAAGTGGGACTAGCGGGGAAAGAGACC.

By frequency in the sample, this clone is medium-sized. The read comes to an end 3 residues before the CDR3 does, leaving the germline J gene to fill in the end. This chain uses TRBV20-1 with TRBJ2-2; 8 bases align to TRBD2. The V gene end was trimmed by 3 bases and the J gene end by 4 bases; junction bases not matched to a gene: 1. This CDR3 region has 13 residues. Germline values: CDR1 DFQATT, CDR2 SNEGSKA (reference sequence). The sequenced CDR3 bases are TGCAGTGCTAGCGGGGGGGCCACCGGGGAG. Protein sequence: CSASGGATGE. The full CDR3 sequence reads CSASGGATGELFF.

To note about this clone: The read comes to an end 3 residues before the CDR3 does, leaving the germline J gene to fill in the end. The chain recombines TRBV5-1 with TRBJ1-6; no clear D. The CDR3 contains 14 residues. With 0 bases removed from V and 8 bases from J, the gap between germline ends came to 9 bases. Germline V gives CDR1 SGHRS, CDR2 YFSETQ. CDR3 protein: CASSLGPTDSPLHF. The CDR3 bases that were read are TGCGCCAGCAGCTTGGGACCGACTGATTCACCC.

This clone was seen more than once but under ten times. Sequencing ends 3 residues short of the CDR3 end; the germline J gene provides the rest. This chain joins TRBV2 and TRBJ1-6; no firm D call. The CDR3 totals 14 residues. Germline V CDR1 and CDR2: SNHLY, FYNNEI. The V gene lost 4 bases and the J gene lost 3 bases, with 7 bases spanning the gap. CDR3 protein: CASSVNSYNSPLHF. The CDR3 DNA, read in part, is TGTGCCAGCAGTGTTAACAGCTATAATTCACCC. The entire variable domain, with the rest obtained from reference TRBV2 and TRBJ1-6, is as follows: EPEVTQTPSHQVTQMGQEVILRCVPISNHLYFYWYRQILGQKVEFLVSFYNNEISEKSEIFDDQFSVERPDGSNFTLKIRSTKLEDSAMYFCASSVNSYNSPLHFGNGTRLTVT.

Of note for this clone: The read halts 3 residues ahead of the CDR3 end, with the missing end drawn from the germline J gene. The rearrangement joins TRBV30 to TRBJ2-1; a possible D gene is TRBD1 (6 bases). V was clipped by 4 bases and J by 5 bases, with 18 bases between them. The CDR3 sequence is 15 residues long. Germline loops: CDR1 GTSNPN, CDR2 SVGIG (reference sequence). The CDR3 region is CAWMGVGTPDNEQFF. The DNA read from the CDR3 is TGTGCCTGGATGGGTGTGGGGACACCGGACAATGAG.

For this clone: Read coverage stops 3 residues before the CDR3 terminus; the germline J gene supplies the remainder. The chain couples TRBV2 to TRBJ2-4; D may be TRBD1 (6 bases). The CDR3 loop spans 17 amino acids. Trimming left V 2 bases short and J 0 bases short, with 14 bases between. Germline V gives CDR1 SNHLY, CDR2 FYNNEI. The sequenced CDR3 bases are TGTGCCAGCAGTGAACAAACAGGGTTGTTAGCCAAAAACATT. Protein product: CASSEQTGLLAKNI. The entire CDR3 protein reads CASSEQTGLLAKNIQYF. The full variable domain, its missing parts supplied by reference TRBV2 and TRBJ2-4, is EPEVTQTPSHQVTQMGQEVILRCVPISNHLYFYWYRQILGQKVEFLVSFYNNEISEKSEIFDDQFSVERPDGSNFTLKIRSTKLEDSAMYFCASSEQTGLLAKNIQYFGAGTRLSVL.

This clone showed up many times. Sequencing ends 3 residues short of the CDR3 end; the germline J gene provides the rest. The V and J genes are TRBV7-9 and TRBJ2-5; no reliable D call. CDR3 length: 15 residues. Germline CDR1 reads SEHNR; CDR2 reads FQNEAQ (reference sequence). The V and J ends lost 1 base and 5 bases respectively, with 14 bases between them. The CDR3 sequence is CASSLEEFRRETQYF. CDR3 DNA (partial): TGTGCCAGCAGCTTAGAAGAGTTCAGAAGGGAGACC.

This clone was recorded many times. The read ends 3 residues before the CDR3 terminus; that terminus is restored from the germline J gene. This chain joins TRBV19 and TRBJ2-3, with 11 bases lining up with TRBD2. The J segment lost 1 base and the V segment lost 6 bases, leaving 3 bases of the junction unmatched. The CDR3 loop spans 15 amino acids. CDR1 and CDR2 (germline): LNHDA, SQIVND (reference sequence). The CDR3 sequence: CASRLTSGGTDTQYF. Partial CDR3 DNA: TGTGCCAGTAGGCTGACTAGCGGGGGCACAGATACG.

In its sample, this clone was seen a few times. The read comes to an end 3 residues before the CDR3 does, leaving the germline J gene to fill in the end. The rearrangement joins TRBV18 to TRBJ1-2, with D possibly TRBD1 on 5 matching bases. The germline V gene has CDR1 KGHSH and CDR2 LQKENI. V lost 4 bases and J lost 6, with 9 bases in between. This CDR3 is built from 12 residues. CDR3 region: CASSLAGDGYTF. The sequenced CDR3 bases are TGTGCCAGCTCACTTGCGGGGGATGGC.

With regard to this clone: The read ends 3 residues early relative to the CDR3; the germline J gene fills the gap. The chain has TRBV2 and TRBJ1-5; D unresolved. The CDR3 runs to 14 residues. Germline values: CDR1 SNHLY, CDR2 FYNNEI. Trimming pared 7 bases from V and 6 bases from J, leaving 16 bases between. The CDR3 here is CASKGQVGFQPQHF. Incomplete CDR3 DNA: TGTGCCAGCAAGGGTCAGGTAGGGTTTCAGCCC.

This clone was observed at least ten times. With the read ending 3 residues before the CDR3 end, the germline J gene is used to fill in that end. V usage is TRBV3-1 (or the pseudogene TRBV3-2) and J usage is TRBJ1-4; maybe TRBD1 (6 bases). CDR3 length equals 15 residues. Germline V gene data show CDR1 as LGHDT and CDR2 as YNNKEL (reference sequence). V was shortened by 5 bases and J by 4 bases, with 14 bases between the two germline ends. The CDR3 reads CASSSPDSLNEKLFF. The part of the CDR3 DNA that was read is TGTGCCAGCAGCTCTCCGGACAGCCTTAATGAAAAA.

In its sample, this clone was seen many times. The read comes to an end 3 residues before the CDR3 does, leaving the germline J gene to fill in the end. V usage is TRBV20-1 and J usage is TRBJ1-4; 8 positions agree with TRBD1. Germline V gene data show CDR1 as DFQATT and CDR2 as SNEGSKA (reference sequence). CDR3 length equals 13 residues. J gave up 8 bases and V 0 bases, and 2 bases lay outside the gene matches. CDR3 DNA (partial): TGCAGTGCTAGAGAGACAGGGGAGGAAAAA. It is translated as CSARETGEEK. The whole CDR3 sequence is CSARETGEEKLFF.

The sample holds many counts of this clone. Read sequence stops 3 residues before the CDR3 end, and the germline J gene provides the missing end. The genes are TRBV2 and TRBJ1-2; D may be TRBD1 (6 bases). Germline V gene sequence: CDR1 SNHLY, CDR2 FYNNEI. V was cut by 8 bases and J by 3 bases, with 10 bases left in between. CDR3 length equals 12 residues. The CDR3 loop reads CASGGIYYGYTF. The part of the CDR3 DNA that was read is TGTGCCAGCGGGGGCATTTACTATGGC.

On this clone: The read is 3 residues too short to cover the CDR3 end, so that end is filled in from the germline J gene. The chain has TRBV2 and TRBJ1-1; the D gene is possibly TRBD1 (5 bases). This CDR3 comprises 13 residues. Trimming took 6 bases from V and 4 from J, leaving 12 bases between them. Germline assignment: CDR1 SNHLY and CDR2 FYNNEI. This chain's CDR3 is CASRGLRGTEAFF. Partial CDR3 DNA: TGTGCCAGCAGGGGACTCCGGGGCACTGAA.

This clone was counted ten times or more. The read terminates 3 residues before the CDR3 end, so the remaining end is supplied by the germline J gene. The rearrangement joins TRBV5-1 to TRBJ2-5; 7 positions agree with TRBD1. CDR1 is SGHRS and CDR2 is YFSETQ in the germline V gene. The V segment lost 4 bases and the J segment 4 bases; nucleotides outside the gene matches: 7. The CDR3 totals 14 residues. The CDR3 loop reads CASSLDRVGETQYF. Partial CDR3 DNA: TGCGCCAGCAGCCTCGACAGGGTTGGAGAGACC. Together with reference TRBV5-1 and TRBJ2-5, the CDR3 gives the full variable domain: KAGVTQTPRYLIKTRGQQVTLSCSPISGHRSVSWYQQTPGQGLQFLFEYFSETQRNKGNFPGRFSGRQFSNSRSEMNVSTLELGDSALYLCASSLDRVGETQYFGPGTRLLVL.

This clone was picked up many times. The CDR3 end is not reached by the read, which stops 3 residues before it; the germline J gene fills it in. This chain links TRBV18 with TRBJ1-4, with 7 bases matching TRBD1. This CDR3 has 16 residues. The V segment lost 3 bases and the J segment 5 bases; nucleotides outside the gene matches: 9. CDR1 and CDR2 (germline): KGHSH, LQKENI. The sequenced CDR3 bases are TGTGCCAGCTCACCGTCACTCGACAGGGTCAATGAAAAA. Its translation: CASSPSLDRVNEK. The complete CDR3 protein is CASSPSLDRVNEKLFF. Full variable domain (outside the CDR3, taken from reference TRBV18 and TRBJ1-4): NAGVMQNPRHLVRRRGQEARLRCSPMKGHSHVYWYRQLPEEGLKFMVYLQKENIIDESGMPKERFSAEFPKEGPSILRIQQVVRGDSAAYFCASSPSLDRVNEKLFFGSGTQLSVL.

As regards this clone: Coverage ceases 3 residues before the CDR3 finishes, and the germline J gene fills in the end. The chain employs TRBV19 and TRBJ2-5; 11 positions agree with TRBD2. This CDR3 spans 15 amino acids. V gave up 3 bases and J gave up 4 bases; unmatched junction bases: 4. Germline CDR1 and CDR2: LNHDA and SQIVND (reference sequence). The sequenced part of the CDR3 DNA is TGTGCCAGTAGTATTGCTAGCGGGGGGTTAGAGACC. Its translation: CASSIASGGLET. The whole CDR3 sequence is CASSIASGGLETQYF.

This clone was counted between two and nine times. The read gets to within 3 residues of the CDR3 end, and the germline J gene fills in the rest. The chain is built from TRBV30 and TRBJ2-1; 12 bases are shared with TRBD1. After removal of 0 bases from V and 7 bases from J, the junction contained 7 bases not matched to a gene. The CDR3 contains 16 residues. Germline lookup yields CDR1 GTSNPN and CDR2 SVGIG (reference sequence). The CDR3 bases that were read are TGTGCCTGGAGTGTAAGGGGGGACAGGGGGCGGAATGAG. Protein sequence: CAWSVRGDRGRNE. The whole CDR3 region reads CAWSVRGDRGRNEQFF.

This clone was seen many times. The CDR3 extends 3 residues past the end of the read, so its final part is completed from the germline J gene. The chain uses TRBV13 and TRBJ2-3, with 10 bases that match TRBD2. Germline trimming cut 8 bases from V and 1 base from J; bases unmatched to any gene: 0. The CDR3 is 13 amino acids. CDR1 is PRHDT, CDR2 FYEKMQ, per germline (reference sequence). The sequenced CDR3 bases are TGTGCCAGCGGGACTAGCGGCACAGATACG. This sequence encodes CASGTSGTDT. The entire CDR3 protein is CASGTSGTDTQYF.

Many counts were recorded for this clone. The CDR3 extends 3 residues past the end of the read, so its final part is completed from the germline J gene. This chain uses TRBV7-9 with TRBJ1-2, with a tentative D call TRBD1 (6 bases). From germline, CDR1 is SEHNR and CDR2 FQNEAQ (reference sequence). The CDR3 spans 14 residues. The CDR3: CASSPEVRGYGYTF. Incomplete CDR3 DNA: TGTGCCAGCAGCCCAGAGGTCAGGGGATACGGC.

This clone was counted only a few times. The CDR3 goes on 3 residues after the read ends, and that part is filled in from the germline J gene. The rearrangement uses TRBV19 and TRBJ1-6; D is unresolved. The CDR3 runs to 12 residues. Deletions cut 6 bases from V and 10 bases from J, with 10 bases between. The germline gives CDR1 LNHDA, CDR2 SQIVND (reference sequence). The CDR3 sequence: CASSHAESPLHF. CDR3 DNA (partial): TGTGCCAGTAGCCATGCAGAGTCACCC.

Concerning this clone: Sequencing ends 3 residues short of the CDR3 end; the germline J gene provides the rest. V usage is TRBV19 and J usage is TRBJ2-2; 10 bases are a match to TRBD1. CDR1 and CDR2 from the germline V gene are LNHDA and SQIVND (reference sequence). V lost 6 bases, J lost 7 bases, and 5 bases stayed unmatched. CDR3 length: 14 residues. This chain's CDR3 is CASSSTGGSGELFF. The DNA read from the CDR3 is TGTGCCAGTAGCTCGACAGGGGGCAGCGGGGAG.

In its sample, this clone was seen a few times. Read sequence stops 3 residues before the CDR3 end, and the germline J gene provides the missing end. This chain links TRBV30 with TRBJ1-1; tentatively, D is TRBD1 (5 bases). The ends were cut back, 0 bases at V and 1 base at J, with 21 bases in the middle. CDR1 is GTSNPN and CDR2 is SVGIG in the germline V gene (reference sequence). The CDR3 length is 18 residues. The part of the CDR3 DNA that was read is TGTGCCTGGAGTGTACATGTGGGGCTCGGGCGGAAGAACACTGAA. It yields the protein CAWSVHVGLGRKNTE. The full CDR3 sequence reads CAWSVHVGLGRKNTEAFF.

In its sample, this clone was seen many times. The read gets to within 3 residues of the CDR3 end, and the germline J gene fills in the rest. This chain uses TRBV18 with TRBJ1-5; 12 nucleotides agree with TRBD1. The CDR3 totals 16 residues. Germline V gives CDR1 KGHSH, CDR2 LQKENI. V lost 5 bases, J lost 6 bases, and 8 bases stayed unmatched. The CDR3 sequence is CASSSGTGGDIQPQHF. The part of the CDR3 DNA that was read is TGTGCCAGCTCATCCGGGACAGGGGGCGACATTCAGCCC.